One and the same sample provided the 10 T cell receptor beta chains below, sequenced in a study of T cell clonotyping in hematopoietic cell transplantation. Sequencing was performed with immunoSEQ multiplex PCR; in TCRdb, only in-frame clones are kept and a portion is missing. The repertoire holds about 27,000 clones, with nearly 97% as singletons. Specimen: peripheral blood mononuclear cells. These receptors all come from a man aged 45 to 65 in good health. Some clones in this sample may be carry-over from other donors' samples.

J is TRBJ1-5 and V is TRBV28; D unclear. The length of the CDR3 is 12 residues. V was shortened by 7 bases and J by 5 bases, with 9 bases between the two germline ends. The germline gives CDR1 MDHEN, CDR2 SYDVKM. CDR3 sequence reads: CASTEGYQPQHF. The DNA for the CDR3 is TGTGCCAGCACTGAGGGTTATCAGCCCCAGCATTTT.

This chain connects TRBV6-5 to TRBJ1-2, with D maybe TRBD1 (5 bases). Germline CDR1 reads MNHEY; CDR2 reads SVGAGI. CDR3 length: 14 amino acids. Trimming took off 8 bases at V and 4 bases at J, with 17 bases between the two ends. The CDR3 region has the DNA TGTGCCAGCGGGGGTCTGGACACGATCTATGGCTACACCTTC. Its protein is CASGGLDTIYGYTF.

V is TRBV18 and J is TRBJ1-5; D not certain. Trimming removed 3 bases at V and 0 bases at J, with 6 bases between. The germline V gene encodes CDR1 KGHSH and CDR2 LQKENI. This CDR3 comprises 14 residues. CDR3 amino acids: CASSPLPSNQPQHF. CDR3 in DNA: TGTGCCAGCTCACCTTTACCTAGCAATCAGCCCCAGCATTTT.

V usage is TRBV6-5 and J usage is TRBJ2-1, with D perhaps assigned TRBD1 or TRBD2 (6 bases each). This CDR3 contains 16 residues. Trimming shortened V by 0 bases and J by 8 bases, and 17 bases separated the two germline ends. CDR1 MNHEY and CDR2 SVGAGI come from the germline V gene. This chain's CDR3 is CASSYSGPTGGDEQFF. For the CDR3, the DNA is TGTGCCAGCAGTTACTCGGGGCCTACCGGGGGCGATGAGCAGTTCTTC.

The chain carries TRBV30 and TRBJ2-7; D perhaps matches TRBD1 (6 bases). CDR1 GTSNPN and CDR2 SVGIG come from the germline V gene (reference sequence). Between the trimmed V and J ends, which lost 0 bases and 1 base, there was a span of 13 bases. The length of the CDR3 is 15 residues. CDR3 loop: CAWSVSAGASYEQYF. CDR3 in DNA: TGTGCCTGGAGTGTATCGGCAGGGGCGTCCTACGAGCAGTACTTC.

The genes are TRBV7-2 and TRBJ1-1, with D perhaps TRBD1 (5 bases). V lost 5 bases and J lost 4, with 14 bases in between. The CDR3 consists of 14 residues. Germline V CDR1 and CDR2: SGHTA, FQGNSA. The CDR3 loop is CASSRGTSPTEAFF. For the CDR3, the DNA is TGTGCCAGCAGCCGTGGGACTTCCCCCACTGAAGCTTTCTTT.

The chain links TRBV11-2 to TRBJ1-3; D gene unclear. The germline V and J ends were trimmed by 6 bases and 1 base, with 16 bases remaining between them. Germline V lookup: CDR1 SGHAT, CDR2 FQNNGV. The CDR3 covers 16 residues. The CDR3 DNA reads TGTGCCAGCAGTTTTCTCACCGGACTATCTGGAAACACCATATATTTT. It translates to CASSFLTGLSGNTIYF.

The chain links TRBV4-3 to TRBJ1-1, with D maybe TRBD1 (5 bases). Trimming removed 0 bases from V and 3 bases from J, with 14 bases in between. The CDR3 has 16 amino acids. Germline CDR1 is LGHNA and CDR2 is YSLEER. The CDR3 region has the DNA TGCGCCAGCAGCCAAGATTGGGACTCCGGGGACACTGAAGCTTTCTTT. Encoded protein: CASSQDWDSGDTEAFF.

This chain links TRBV2 with TRBJ2-3, with TRBD1 matching 7 bases. CDR1 SNHLY and CDR2 FYNNEI come from the germline V gene. Trimming cost V 1 base and J 2 bases; bases outside gene matches: 9. This CDR3 region has 17 residues. This CDR3 reads CASSEVSDRETTDTQYF. The DNA for the CDR3 is TGTGCCAGCAGTGAAGTATCTGACAGGGAAACCACAGATACGCAGTATTTT. Supplemented by reference TRBV2 and TRBJ2-3, the full variable domain reads EPEVTQTPSHQVTQMGQEVILRCVPISNHLYFYWYRQILGQKVEFLVSFYNNEISEKSEIFDDQFSVERPDGSNFTLKIRSTKLEDSAMYFCASSEVSDRETTDTQYFGPGTRLTVL.

This chain uses TRBV29-1 with TRBJ1-2, with 7 positions matching TRBD1. This CDR3 region has 16 residues. The germline CDR1 and CDR2 sequences are SQVTM and ANQGSEA. The V gene end was trimmed by 0 bases and the J gene end by 5 bases; junction bases not matched to a gene: 12. The CDR3 protein is CSVEEGIAGGRYGYTF. The CDR3 DNA reads TGCAGCGTTGAAGAAGGAATAGCAGGGGGGAGGTATGGCTACACCTTC.